A single sample gave rise to the 29 T cell receptor beta chains below, sequenced in a study of cytomegalovirus exposure and HLA in healthy donors. The method was immunoSEQ multiplex PCR; TCRdb's version includes in-frame clones alone and lacks a portion of them. This table holds some 210,000 clones, over 80% found once. The sample taken for sequencing was PBMCs. The receptors here all came from a woman between 18 and 29 years old in good health and CMV-seronegative.

This chain links TRBV5-1 with TRBJ2-5; 7 positions match TRBD1. The CDR3 sequence is 15 residues long. CDR1 is SGHRS and CDR2 is YFSETQ in the germline V gene. The V segment lost 4 bases and the J segment 3 bases; nucleotides outside the gene matches: 9. Here the CDR3 DNA reads TGCGCCAGCAGCACCCGGACAGGAGTGGAAGAGACCCAGTACTTC. Amino acids: CASSTRTGVEETQYF.

This chain uses TRBV20-1 with TRBJ1-1, with D maybe TRBD1 (5 bases). Per the germline V gene, CDR1 is DFQATT and CDR2 is SNEGSKA (reference sequence). CDR3 length equals 11 residues. V dropped 3 bases and J dropped 13 bases, with 15 bases sitting between them. The CDR3 DNA reads as TGCAGTGCTAGTCGGGACTGGGGGGTTTTCTTT. Its translation is CSASRDWGVFF.

This chain joins TRBV5-1 and TRBJ1-4, with TRBD1 identical over 8 bases. This CDR3 contains 14 residues. The germline V gene has CDR1 SGHRS and CDR2 YFSETQ. The V and J ends lost 4 bases and 7 bases, in that order; junction bases with no gene match: 6. CDR3 nucleotide sequence: TGCGCCAGCAGCGACAGGGGTGGCAGTGAAAAACTGTTTTTT. It encodes CASSDRGGSEKLFF.

This clone came up a few times. The CDR3 nucleotides read TGCGCCAGCAGCTTGGGGGAGCGGAATCAGCCCCAGCATTTT. This codes for CASSLGERNQPQHF. The genes are TRBV5-1 and TRBJ1-5; D call uncertain. The CDR3 contains 14 residues. Germline V gene lookup returns CDR1 SGHRS and CDR2 YFSETQ. Deletions cut 0 bases from V and 4 bases from J, with 8 bases between. Complete variable domain (other parts from reference TRBV5-1 and TRBJ1-5): KAGVTQTPRYLIKTRGQQVTLSCSPISGHRSVSWYQQTPGQGLQFLFEYFSETQRNKGNFPGRFSGRQFSNSRSEMNVSTLELGDSALYLCASSLGERNQPQHFGDGTRLSIL.

This clone was recorded only once. The V gene is TRBV7-2, the J gene TRBJ2-1; the D gene could be TRBD1 or TRBD2 (6 bases each). V shed 5 bases and J shed 1 base, with 12 bases lying between them. The CDR3 length is 15 residues. From germline, CDR1 is SGHTA and CDR2 FQGNSA. CDR3 nucleotide sequence: TGTGCCAGCAGCCCTCGGAGGGGGTCCTACAATGAGCAGTTCTTC. This encodes CASSPRRGSYNEQFF.

V gene TRBV2 combines with J gene TRBJ1-1, with 7 nucleotides matching TRBD1. Germline V gene sequence: CDR1 SNHLY, CDR2 FYNNEI. CDR3 size: 13 residues. V dropped 11 bases and J dropped 0; count of bases not matched to a gene: 6. CDR3 in amino acids: CAGGTAMNTEAFF. In DNA, the CDR3 is TGTGCCGGCGGGACAGCTATGAACACTGAAGCTTTCTTT. Complete variable domain (other parts from reference TRBV2 and TRBJ1-1): EPEVTQTPSHQVTQMGQEVILRCVPISNHLYFYWYRQILGQKVEFLVSFYNNEISEKSEIFDDQFSVERPDGSNFTLKIRSTKLEDSAMYFCAGGTAMNTEAFFGQGTRLTVV.

In this sample, this clone turned up many times. The genes are TRBV7-2 and TRBJ1-2; D is unresolved. Trimming took off 5 bases at V and 10 bases at J, with 11 bases between the two ends. Looked up from germline, CDR1 is SGHTA and CDR2 is FQGNSA. The CDR3 totals 11 residues. Written as DNA, the CDR3 is TGTGCCAGCAGCGCCCAGCTGGACTACACCTTC. Translating gives CASSAQLDYTF.

The CDR3 DNA sequence: TGTGCCAGTAGTCCAGACAACTATGGCTACACCTTC. Amino acid sequence: CASSPDNYGYTF. The rearrangement joins TRBV19 to TRBJ1-2; the D is unclear. This CDR3 region has 12 residues. Trimming removed 5 bases from V and 2 bases from J, with 6 bases in between. Germline CDR1 is LNHDA and CDR2 is SQIVND (reference sequence).

The V and J genes are TRBV15 and TRBJ2-6; 7 positions agree with TRBD1. Germline V CDR1 and CDR2: LNHNV, YYDKDF (reference sequence). The CDR3 contains 15 residues. With V trimmed by 8 bases and J by 0 bases, 4 bases remained unmatched. The CDR3, as DNA: TGTGCCACCGGGACAGACGTCTCTGGGGCCAACGTCCTGACTTTC. Protein: CATGTDVSGANVLTF. The whole variable domain, remainder taken from reference TRBV15 and TRBJ2-6, is DAMVIQNPRYQVTQFGKPVTLSCSQTLNHNVMYWYQQKSSQAPKLLFHYYDKDFNNEADTPDNFQSRRPNTSFCFLDIRSPGLGDTAMYLCATGTDVSGANVLTFGAGSRLTVL.

This chain's CDR3 is CASSLTVLVNNEQFF. For the CDR3, the DNA is TGCGCCAGCAGCCTGACAGTGCTAGTGAACAATGAGCAGTTCTTC. The chain is built from TRBV5-1 and TRBJ2-1; possibly TRBD1 for D (5 bases). The CDR3 has 15 amino acids. Germline loops: CDR1 SGHRS, CDR2 YFSETQ. V lost 4 bases and J lost 5, with 16 bases in between. Together with reference TRBV5-1 and TRBJ2-1, the CDR3 gives the full variable domain: KAGVTQTPRYLIKTRGQQVTLSCSPISGHRSVSWYQQTPGQGLQFLFEYFSETQRNKGNFPGRFSGRQFSNSRSEMNVSTLELGDSALYLCASSLTVLVNNEQFFGPGTRLTVL.

This clone was observed once. The chain joins TRBV27 to TRBJ2-7; D gene unclear. CDR1 is MNHEY and CDR2 is SMNVEV in the germline V gene (reference sequence). The CDR3 has 12 amino acids. The V and J ends lost 3 bases and 6 bases respectively, with 9 bases between them. The CDR3 is CASSFFGGEQYF. In DNA form, the CDR3 reads TGTGCCAGCAGTTTTTTTGGTGGCGAGCAGTACTTC.

This clone was seen more than once but under ten times. The CDR3 sequence: CASSLVGGAGETQYF. The CDR3 coding sequence is TGTGCCAGCAGCTTAGTAGGGGGGGCCGGGGAGACCCAGTACTTC. The chain is built from TRBV7-6 and TRBJ2-5, with TRBD2 as a possible D gene (7 bases). V was clipped by 1 base and J by 5 bases, with 14 bases between them. The CDR3 runs 15 residues. Per germline, CDR1 SGHVS and CDR2 FNYEAQ.

This chain connects TRBV5-1 to TRBJ1-3; D gene ambiguous. V was clipped by 1 base and J by 0 bases, with 11 bases between them. The germline CDR1 and CDR2 sequences are SGHRS and YFSETQ. The CDR3 runs 16 residues. The CDR3: CASSLSFKSSGNTIYF. The CDR3 coding sequence is TGCGCCAGCAGCTTGTCTTTCAAGAGCTCTGGAAACACCATATATTTT.

A remark on this clone: The junction differs from germline at one of its ends, possibly a read error. The gene calls are TRBV13 and TRBJ1-6, with D possibly being TRBD1 (5 bases). Germline V lookup: CDR1 PRHDT, CDR2 FYEKMQ (reference sequence). This CDR3 contains 12 residues. The CDR3 loop is CASSSRLGLPSF. The CDR3 DNA is TGTGCCAGCAGCTCCCGATTGGGACTCCCCAGCTTT.

This clone was seen once. The chain recombines TRBV27 with TRBJ2-1, with TRBD2 matching over 7 bases. Germline V lookup: CDR1 MNHEY, CDR2 SMNVEV (reference sequence). With V trimmed by 3 bases and J by 10 bases, 12 bases remained unmatched. The CDR3 runs to 15 residues. The CDR3 region is CASSFRAGTTREQFF. DNA of the CDR3: TGTGCCAGCAGTTTCCGTGCCGGGACTACCCGGGAGCAGTTCTTC.

This clone was observed once. The rearrangement joins TRBV28 to TRBJ1-3; D might be TRBD1 (5 bases). The CDR3 spans 14 residues. The V and J ends lost 4 bases and 0 bases respectively, with 7 bases between them. Germline CDR1 is MDHEN and CDR2 is SYDVKM. CDR3 residues: CASSWDGSGNTIYF. The CDR3 nucleotides read TGTGCCAGCAGTTGGGACGGCTCTGGAAACACCATATATTTT.

The chain employs TRBV4-1 and TRBJ2-2; D uncertain. Germline values: CDR1 MGHRA, CDR2 YSYEKL. The CDR3 spans 15 residues. The V end was cut by 2 bases, the J end by 4 bases, with 11 bases between. The CDR3 is CASSQQDTSTGELFF. In nucleotides, the CDR3 is TGCGCCAGCAGCCAACAAGACACAAGCACCGGGGAGCTGTTTTTT.

The rearrangement joins TRBV28 to TRBJ1-1; no definite D call. The length of the CDR3 is 14 residues. The germline V gene has CDR1 MDHEN and CDR2 SYDVKM. With 3 bases removed from V and 5 bases from J, the gap between germline ends came to 13 bases. The CDR3 region is CASSLRPKGTEAFF. The DNA for the CDR3 is TGTGCCAGCAGTTTGCGTCCCAAAGGGACTGAAGCTTTCTTT.

The rearrangement links TRBV5-1 to TRBJ2-1; D is uncertain. There are 14 residues in the CDR3. V shed 0 bases and J shed 0 bases, with 4 bases lying between them. From germline, CDR1 is SGHRS and CDR2 YFSETQ. CDR3 coding DNA: TGCGCCAGCAGCTTGGTACTCTCCTACAATGAGCAGTTCTTC. Translation gives CASSLVLSYNEQFF.

This chain uses TRBV4-1 with TRBJ1-2; D not certain. Germline CDR1 and CDR2: MGHRA and YSYEKL. The CDR3 has 16 amino acids. V gave up 1 base and J gave up 4 bases, with 16 bases separating them. Written as DNA, the CDR3 is TGCGCCAGCAGCCAAGCCCCTTCACCTTCCGGCTATGGCTACACCTTC. Encoded protein: CASSQAPSPSGYGYTF.

The rearrangement joins TRBV27 to TRBJ1-1; D is uncertain. Trimming pared 0 bases from V and 4 bases from J, leaving 6 bases between. Germline V lookup: CDR1 MNHEY, CDR2 SMNVEV (reference sequence). The CDR3 covers 13 residues. The CDR3 spells CASSLSMGTEAFF. CDR3 DNA: TGTGCCAGCAGTTTATCGATGGGCACTGAAGCTTTCTTT.

The chain couples TRBV27 to TRBJ2-2; D possibly corresponds to TRBD2 (7 bases). This CDR3 is 16 amino acids long. Germline V gene data show CDR1 as MNHEY and CDR2 as SMNVEV (reference sequence). V lost 4 bases and J 5 bases, leaving 17 bases between the germline ends. CDR3 bases: TGTGCCAGCAGTTCTCCGCTGGGGGGGCGAACCGGGGAGCTGTTTTTT. It yields the protein CASSSPLGGRTGELFF.

CDR3 loop: CASSQGTGRVNEQFF. Here the CDR3 DNA reads TGTGCCAGCAGCCAAGGGACCGGGAGGGTGAATGAGCAGTTCTTC. The rearrangement links TRBV7-9 to TRBJ2-1; 8 bases are a match to TRBD2. Germline lookup yields CDR1 SEHNR and CDR2 FQNEAQ (reference sequence). The CDR3 is 15 amino acids. J gave up 7 bases and V 5 bases, and 10 bases lay outside the gene matches.

The rearrangement links TRBV9 to TRBJ2-7, with TRBD1 matching 8 bases. The junction had 6 bases not matched to a gene; V was cut back by 4 bases and J by 6 bases. This CDR3 has 13 residues. CDR1 is SGDLS, CDR2 YYNGEE, per germline. CDR3 in DNA: TGTGCCAGCAGCTCGGACAGGGTAGGCGAGCAGTACTTC. This sequence encodes CASSSDRVGEQYF.

This clone has a handful of counts. The gene calls are TRBV30 and TRBJ2-3; TRBD2 agrees at 12 bases. The CDR3 runs to 14 residues. J gave up 5 bases and V 5 bases, and 5 bases lay outside the gene matches. Germline V gene lookup returns CDR1 GTSNPN and CDR2 SVGIG (reference sequence). CDR3 in amino acids: CAWLLAGGIDTQYF. The CDR3 DNA reads as TGTGCCTGGCTACTAGCGGGGGGCATAGATACGCAGTATTTT.

In this sample, this clone turned up once. The chain employs TRBV14 and TRBJ2-1; D might be TRBD1 or TRBD2, each matching 6 bases. V was pared by 4 bases and J by 7 bases, with 14 bases between. There are 14 residues in the CDR3. Germline V gives CDR1 SGHDN, CDR2 FVKESK. The chain's CDR3 is CASSRGKGENEQFF. DNA of the CDR3: TGTGCCAGCAGCCGCGGGAAGGGGGAGAATGAGCAGTTCTTC.

This chain joins TRBV28 and TRBJ2-5; either TRBD1 or TRBD2 may supply D (7 bases each). Trimming shortened V by 3 bases and J by 4 bases, and 15 bases separated the two germline ends. This CDR3 spans 15 amino acids. Germline CDR1 and CDR2: MDHEN and SYDVKM. The CDR3 DNA sequence: TGTGCCAGCAGTTTGATACCAGGGGGGGGAGAGACCCAGTACTTC. Translation: CASSLIPGGGETQYF.

As regards this clone: The same CDR3 is also encoded by other DNA sequences in this sample. The chain uses TRBV5-1 and TRBJ1-2, with 10 bases fitting TRBD1. CDR3 length: 14 residues. In germline, CDR1 is SGHRS, CDR2 YFSETQ. V was clipped by 3 bases and J by 3 bases; unmatched bases: 2. The CDR3, as DNA: TGCGCCAGCAGCTCGGGACAGGGGTACTATGGCTACACCTTC. Translated, it gives CASSSGQGYYGYTF.

V and J are TRBV2 and TRBJ1-5; D is perhaps TRBD1 (6 bases). Germline V gives CDR1 SNHLY, CDR2 FYNNEI. The CDR3 sequence is 15 residues long. The V and J ends lost 7 bases and 0 bases respectively, with 13 bases between them. For the CDR3, the DNA is TGTGCCAGCACTCCGGACAGACTTAGCAATCAGCCCCAGCATTTT. Residues: CASTPDRLSNQPQHF. Drawing the rest from reference TRBV2 and TRBJ1-5, the complete variable domain is EPEVTQTPSHQVTQMGQEVILRCVPISNHLYFYWYRQILGQKVEFLVSFYNNEISEKSEIFDDQFSVERPDGSNFTLKIRSTKLEDSAMYFCASTPDRLSNQPQHFGDGTRLSIL.